The 9 T cell receptor beta chains below come from one sample, sequenced in a study of blood T cell repertoires in COVID-19. Method: immunoSEQ multiplex PCR; TCRdb's copy keeps in-frame clones and lacks some. The sample has 240,000 or so clones, 75% to 90% seen once; the top ten hold 6% to 9%. What was sequenced was peripheral blood. These receptors were collected from a man in his fifties or sixties who had recovered from COVID-19.

J is TRBJ1-6 and V is TRBV19; 9 nucleotides agree with TRBD1. J lost 11 bases, V lost 7 bases, and 6 bases had no gene match. The CDR3 length is 13 residues. Germline-derived CDR1 and CDR2 are LNHDA and SQIVND (reference sequence). Written as DNA, the CDR3 is TGTGCCAGTACGGGACAGGGAAGACCACCCCTCCACTTT. Amino acid sequence: CASTGQGRPPLHF.

This chain joins TRBV19 and TRBJ2-3; 8 bases are a match to TRBD2. The V gene end was trimmed by 5 bases and the J gene end by 3 bases; junction bases not matched to a gene: 7. Looked up from germline, CDR1 is LNHDA and CDR2 is SQIVND (reference sequence). CDR3 length: 15 amino acids. The CDR3 DNA reads as TGTGCCAGTAGTCCCGCGGGGGGTAGAACAGATACGCAGTATTTT. Its translation: CASSPAGGRTDTQYF.

Only one count was recorded for this clone. The chain recombines TRBV30 with TRBJ2-4; D not certain. The CDR3 is 13 residues long. Germline CDR1 and CDR2: GTSNPN and SVGIG (reference sequence). Trimming left V 2 bases short and J 0 bases short, with 5 bases between. The CDR3 protein is CAWSQLAKNIQYF. The CDR3 nucleotides read TGTGCCTGGAGTCAACTAGCCAAAAACATTCAGTACTTC.

V and J are TRBV5-1 and TRBJ2-5; no clear D. Trimming removed 1 base from V and 2 bases from J, with 3 bases in between. The CDR3 is 12 amino acids. CDR1 and CDR2 (germline): SGHRS, YFSETQ. The CDR3 reads CASSLPQETQYF. CDR3 bases: TGCGCCAGCAGCTTGCCTCAAGAGACCCAGTACTTC.

The gene calls are TRBV4-1 and TRBJ2-7, with D hard to call. Trimming pared 0 bases from V and 1 base from J, leaving 13 bases between. Germline V lookup: CDR1 MGHRA, CDR2 YSYEKL. The CDR3 sequence is 16 residues long. CDR3 loop: CASSQDTLRESYEQYF. CDR3 coding DNA: TGCGCCAGCAGCCAAGATACCCTCCGAGAATCCTACGAGCAGTACTTC.

The chain carries TRBV7-9 and TRBJ2-3, with 8 bases matching TRBD2. The V gene's germline CDR1 is SEHNR and CDR2 FQNEAQ (reference sequence). The CDR3 loop spans 15 amino acids. With V trimmed by 1 base and J by 6 bases, 6 bases remained unmatched. CDR3 amino acids: CASSLEPGGLDTQYF. The CDR3 nucleotides read TGTGCCAGCAGCTTAGAACCGGGGGGGCTGGATACGCAGTATTTT.

The V gene is TRBV2, the J gene TRBJ1-6; D is ambiguous. V shed 3 bases and J shed 7 bases, with 7 bases lying between them. The V gene's germline CDR1 is SNHLY and CDR2 FYNNEI. CDR3 size: 13 residues. CDR3 nucleotides: TGTGCCAGCAGTGAGGCTTACAATTCACCCCTCCACTTT. Amino acids: CASSEAYNSPLHF.

The chain carries TRBV3-1 (or the pseudogene TRBV3-2) and TRBJ2-1; D gene ambiguous. CDR3 length equals 12 residues. V lost 4 bases and J lost 4, with 5 bases in between. Germline-derived CDR1 and CDR2 are LGHDT and YNNKEL (reference sequence). CDR3 sequence (DNA): TGTGCCAGCAGCCCCCGTTACAATGAGCAGTTCTTC. Translated: CASSPRYNEQFF.

This chain connects TRBV19 to TRBJ2-2; unclear D gene. The CDR3 runs 15 residues. V dropped 0 bases and J dropped 2 bases, with 7 bases sitting between them. Germline V CDR1 and CDR2: LNHDA, SQIVND (reference sequence). This chain's CDR3 is CASSIDRLNTGELFF. CDR3 bases: TGTGCCAGTAGTATAGATAGACTCAACACCGGGGAGCTGTTTTTT.